The 10 T cell receptor beta chains presented below share a single source sample, sequenced in a study of T cell responses to AZD1222 COVID-19 vaccine. Some clones are missing from TCRdb's copy, which holds only in-frame ones; the method was immunoSEQ multiplex PCR. The table shows 100,000 or so clones, with 80% to 90% occurring only once. The starting material was peripheral blood, obtained on day 0 of AZD1222 vaccination. The receptors shown here come from an adult in good health.

This clone was counted a few times. V usage is TRBV30 and J usage is TRBJ1-6, with D perhaps TRBD1 (6 bases). Germline V CDR1 and CDR2: GTSNPN, SVGIG (reference sequence). The V and J ends lost 4 bases and 5 bases respectively, with 12 bases between them. The CDR3 is 14 residues long. CDR3 sequence: CAWTKPGDNSPLHF. The CDR3 nucleotides read TGTGCCTGGACTAAGCCAGGGGATAATTCACCCCTCCACTTT.

The chain joins TRBV18 to TRBJ1-1, with D possibly matching TRBD1 (5 bases). CDR3 length: 16 amino acids. In germline, CDR1 is KGHSH, CDR2 LQKENI. Trimming pared 1 base from V and 0 bases from J, leaving 12 bases between. The CDR3 DNA sequence: TGTGCCAGCTCACCACTCGCCGAGGGGTTGAACACTGAAGCTTTCTTT. Its protein is CASSPLAEGLNTEAFF. Complete variable domain (other parts from reference TRBV18 and TRBJ1-1): NAGVMQNPRHLVRRRGQEARLRCSPMKGHSHVYWYRQLPEEGLKFMVYLQKENIIDESGMPKERFSAEFPKEGPSILRIQQVVRGDSAAYFCASSPLAEGLNTEAFFGQGTRLTVV.

This clone was observed a few times. This chain connects TRBV19 to TRBJ2-3; TRBD1 matches at 7 bases. The CDR3 spans 15 residues. The germline V gene has CDR1 LNHDA and CDR2 SQIVND (reference sequence). After removal of 5 bases from V and 0 bases from J, the junction contained 5 bases not matched to a gene. CDR3 region: CASSPDRVSTDTQYF. The CDR3 bases are TGTGCCAGTAGTCCTGACAGGGTTAGCACAGATACGCAGTATTTT.

The chain links TRBV6-2 or TRBV6-3 to TRBJ1-3; D gene uncertain. The ends were cut back, 2 bases at V and 0 bases at J, with 14 bases in the middle. Germline-derived CDR1 and CDR2 are MNHEY and SVGEGT. The CDR3 is 17 residues long. CDR3 DNA sequence: TGTGCCAGCAGTTACCGGACGGCACCTCGCTCTGGAAACACCATATATTTT. This gives the protein CASSYRTAPRSGNTIYF.

The chain employs TRBV6-1 and TRBJ2-7, with D possibly TRBD2 on 5 matching bases. V was pared by 4 bases and J by 0 bases, with 16 bases between. CDR1 and CDR2 from the germline V gene are MNHNS and SASEGT. The CDR3 sequence is 16 residues long. This CDR3 reads CASSAGGGASSYEQYF. For the CDR3, the DNA is TGTGCCAGCAGTGCCGGTGGAGGTGCCAGCTCCTACGAGCAGTACTTC.

This clone was counted once. The chain combines TRBV3-1 (or the pseudogene TRBV3-2) with TRBJ2-1; 9 positions match TRBD2. Trimming took 1 base from V and 5 from J; bases not matched to a gene: 12. The germline V gene has CDR1 LGHDT and CDR2 YNNKEL (reference sequence). This CDR3 region has 18 residues. The CDR3, as DNA: TGTGCCAGCAGCCAAGTGGCGACGCGGGGGGGAGGAAACAATGAGCAGTTCTTC. This codes for CASSQVATRGGGNNEQFF.

This clone has only a few counts. This chain joins TRBV11-3 and TRBJ1-2; perhaps TRBD1 as D (6 bases). This CDR3 contains 14 residues. Trimming took 1 base from V and 8 from J, leaving 14 bases between them. Germline lookup yields CDR1 SGHNT and CDR2 YENEEA. The CDR3 DNA sequence: TGTGCCAGCAGCTTAGCGCAGGGGCTGGAGGGCTACACCTTC. It is translated as CASSLAQGLEGYTF.

The chain employs TRBV27 and TRBJ1-2; TRBD1 agrees at 7 bases. Germline V CDR1 and CDR2: MNHEY, SMNVEV (reference sequence). CDR3 size: 15 residues. With 4 bases clipped from V and 4 bases from J, the junction kept 9 bases outside the gene matches. The CDR3 nucleotides read TGTGCCAGCAGTTCGTGGACAGGTGGACTCTATGGCTACACCTTC. Its translation is CASSSWTGGLYGYTF.

The J gene is TRBJ1-2, the V gene TRBV5-4; D remains unclear. V lost 0 bases and J 0 bases, leaving 9 bases between the germline ends. The CDR3 spans 15 residues. Germline values: CDR1 SGHNT, CDR2 YYREEE (reference sequence). CDR3 DNA: TGTGCCAGCAGCTTGGCTGGCAGAACTAACTATGGCTACACCTTC. It is translated as CASSLAGRTNYGYTF. The variable domain in full, completed from reference TRBV5-4 and TRBJ1-2, reads ETGVTQSPTHLIKTRGQQVTLRCSSQSGHNTVSWYQQALGQGPQFIFQYYREEENGRGNFPPRFSGLQFPNYSSELNVNALELDDSALYLCASSLAGRTNYGYTFGSGTRLTVV.

The chain carries TRBV7-8 and TRBJ2-1, with D perhaps assigned TRBD1 or TRBD2 (5 bases each). This CDR3 has 15 amino acids. Germline V gene data show CDR1 as SGHVS and CDR2 as FQNEAQ. With 1 base removed from V and 4 bases from J, the gap between germline ends came to 11 bases. CDR3 protein: CASSLGDPRYNEQFF. CDR3 in DNA: TGTGCCAGCAGCTTAGGGGACCCACGATACAATGAGCAGTTCTTC.